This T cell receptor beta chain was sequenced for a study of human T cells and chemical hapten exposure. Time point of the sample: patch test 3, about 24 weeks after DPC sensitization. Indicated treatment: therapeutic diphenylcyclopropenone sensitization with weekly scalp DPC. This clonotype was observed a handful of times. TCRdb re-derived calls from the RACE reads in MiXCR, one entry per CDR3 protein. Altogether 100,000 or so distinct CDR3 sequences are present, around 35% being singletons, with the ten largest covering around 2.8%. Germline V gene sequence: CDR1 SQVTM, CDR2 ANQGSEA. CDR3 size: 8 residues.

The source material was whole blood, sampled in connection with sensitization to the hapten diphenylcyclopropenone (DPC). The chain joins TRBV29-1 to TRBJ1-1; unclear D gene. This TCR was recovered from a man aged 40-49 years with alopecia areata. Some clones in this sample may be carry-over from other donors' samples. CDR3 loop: CSSPEAFF. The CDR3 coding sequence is TGCAGTTCCCCTGAAGCTTTCTTT.